This T cell receptor (beta chain) was identified in a study of T cell responses to AZD1222 COVID-19 vaccine. Assay: immunoSEQ multiplex PCR; the TCRdb copy retains only in-frame clones and omits some. The sample carries more than 95,000 clones, approximately 89% recorded once. Whole-study results and caveats: The donor cohort was predominantly white British with a female majority, and clonal diversity may have been underestimated. Epitopes outside B.1.351 and B.1.1.7 mutated regions reportedly drew nearly half of spike TCRs.

As for this clone: Its antigen is unknown.

Germline V CDR1 and CDR2: LGHDT, YNNKEL (reference sequence). The CDR3 length is 17 residues. Trimming removed 2 bases from V and 2 bases from J, with 19 bases in between. The specimen was peripheral blood, collected 28 days after the second dose of the MenACWY control vaccine. This chain connects TRBV3-1 (or the pseudogene TRBV3-2) to TRBJ2-7; tentative D call: TRBD2 (6 bases). The clonotype was recovered from an adult who received the MenACWY meningococcal vaccine as a control. This CDR3 is CASSQSLFSGGTYEQYF. The CDR3 DNA follows: TGTGCCAGCAGCCAAAGTCTATTTAGCGGAGGAACCTACGAGCAGTACTTC.